Described below is a single T cell receptor beta chain sequence and its context. The data were taken from a study of control samples from healthy donors and cancer patients. The method was immunoSEQ multiplex PCR; TCRdb's version includes in-frame clones alone and lacks a portion of them. The table records about 25,000 clones, 65% to 90% of them present only once. The V end was cut by 4 bases, the J end by 3 bases, with 3 bases between. The germline CDR1 and CDR2 sequences are MNHEY and SVGEGT. This CDR3 spans 11 amino acids. This TCR was recovered from a woman in her sixties with head and neck cancer. V gene TRBV6-2 or TRBV6-3 combines with J gene TRBJ2-5; D uncertain. The sample comprised PBMCs. DNA of the CDR3: TGTGCCAGCAGTTTCGAAGAGACCCAGTACTTC. Encoded protein: CASSFEETQYF.